The 20 T cell receptor beta chains below come from one sample, sequenced in a study of PD-1 blockade in classical Hodgkin lymphoma. The patients all showed relapse after autologous stem cell transplantation, while their brentuximab vedotin exposure varied. The assay was immunoSEQ multiplex PCR, and TCRdb's table has in-frame clones only and misses some. The data show 150,000 or so clones, less than 80% seen once. The source was peripheral blood mononuclear cells (PBMCs), collected before the second cycle of nivolumab. Every receptor here comes from a human donor with classical Hodgkin lymphoma.

The J gene is TRBJ2-3, the V gene TRBV5-1; 7 positions agree with TRBD2. Losses at the gene ends were 0 bases for V and 0 bases for J; bases not matched to a gene: 4. The CDR3 has 16 amino acids. The germline V gene has CDR1 SGHRS and CDR2 YFSETQ. CDR3 in DNA: TGCGCCAGCAGCTTGGATAGCGGGTTCAGCACAGATACGCAGTATTTT. Encoded protein: CASSLDSGFSTDTQYF.

This clone occurred once. Other DNA sequences of this sample code for an identical CDR3. This chain connects TRBV18 to TRBJ2-5, with D unclear. V lost 4 bases and J 2 bases, leaving 2 bases between the germline ends. Looked up from germline, CDR1 is KGHSH and CDR2 is LQKENI. The CDR3 totals 11 residues. The CDR3 loop reads CASSRQETQYF. CDR3 nucleotides: TGTGCCAGCTCACGACAAGAGACCCAGTACTTC. The full variable domain, rest sourced from reference TRBV18 and TRBJ2-5, is NAGVMQNPRHLVRRRGQEARLRCSPMKGHSHVYWYRQLPEEGLKFMVYLQKENIIDESGMPKERFSAEFPKEGPSILRIQQVVRGDSAAYFCASSRQETQYFGPGTRLLVL.

This chain joins TRBV2 and TRBJ2-7, with D perhaps matching TRBD1 (6 bases). V was clipped by 7 bases and J by 1 base, with 29 bases between them. The CDR3 is made up of 19 amino acids. Germline V gives CDR1 SNHLY, CDR2 FYNNEI. The CDR3 reads CASTKLTPSEHTGSYEQYF. CDR3 sequence (DNA): TGTGCCAGCACGAAACTGACCCCGTCGGAACACACAGGGTCCTACGAGCAGTACTTC.

This clone turned up a few times. V gene TRBV13 combines with J gene TRBJ2-3, with TRBD2 matching 10 bases. The V and J ends lost 2 bases and 2 bases, in that order; junction bases with no gene match: 10. The CDR3 extends over 18 amino acids. Germline V lookup: CDR1 PRHDT, CDR2 FYEKMQ (reference sequence). The chain's CDR3 is CASSLHLGLAENTDTQYF. The CDR3 DNA follows: TGTGCCAGCAGCTTACACCTAGGACTAGCGGAAAACACAGATACGCAGTATTTT.

The chain is built from TRBV6-6 and TRBJ1-3; the D is unclear. Germline loops: CDR1 MNHNY, CDR2 SVGAGI (reference sequence). This CDR3 is 12 amino acids long. V lost 2 bases and J 2 bases, leaving 1 base between the germline ends. This CDR3 reads CASSYAGNTIYF. The CDR3 DNA is TGTGCCAGCAGTTACGCTGGAAACACCATATATTTT.

This clone was seen a single time. J is TRBJ2-5 and V is TRBV19, with D perhaps TRBD1 (5 bases). In germline, CDR1 is LNHDA, CDR2 SQIVND (reference sequence). The V end lost 3 bases, the J end lost 2 bases, and 7 bases lay between the germline ends. This CDR3 spans 13 amino acids. CDR3 residues: CASSIQGQETQYF. As DNA, the CDR3 is TGTGCCAGTAGTATTCAGGGACAAGAGACCCAGTACTTC.

This chain uses TRBV6-6 with TRBJ2-3, with D possibly being TRBD1 or TRBD2 (6 bases each). Germline V gene lookup returns CDR1 MNHNY and CDR2 SVGAGI (reference sequence). The CDR3 covers 16 residues. V was trimmed by 10 bases and J by 0 bases, leaving 20 bases between them. The CDR3 DNA sequence: TGTGCCACCTCCGGGGAGGACAGAATCAGCACAGATACGCAGTATTTT. The encoded protein is CATSGEDRISTDTQYF.

The V call is TRBV10-1, the J call TRBJ2-7, with 8 positions matching TRBD2. This CDR3 has 15 residues. V lost 8 bases and J lost 2; bases outside the gene matches: 11. Germline CDR1 reads WNHNN; CDR2 reads SYGVQD (reference sequence). The chain's CDR3 is CASPTGTSGTYEQYF. CDR3 nucleotide sequence: TGCGCCAGCCCAACGGGTACTAGCGGAACCTACGAGCAGTACTTC.

This chain joins TRBV30 and TRBJ2-7, with D hard to call. The germline V gene encodes CDR1 GTSNPN and CDR2 SVGIG (reference sequence). Trimming took off 4 bases at V and 2 bases at J, with 12 bases between the two ends. CDR3 length: 13 amino acids. CDR3 sequence (DNA): TGTGCCTGGATGTTTGCTAGGGCCTACGAGCAGTACTTC. The encoded protein is CAWMFARAYEQYF.

The chain joins TRBV2 to TRBJ1-1, with D possibly TRBD1 on 5 matching bases. Germline values: CDR1 SNHLY, CDR2 FYNNEI. The V and J ends lost 7 bases and 6 bases respectively, with 12 bases between them. CDR3 size: 12 residues. CDR3 in DNA: TGTGCCAGCATTGGGGGTCGGTCTGAAGCTTTCTTT. Its translation: CASIGGRSEAFF.

V gene TRBV23-1 combines with J gene TRBJ1-5, with a weak D call TRBD1 (6 bases). TRBV23-1 is assigned to the ORF class and has an uncertain function. V was cut by 2 bases and J by 3 bases, with 14 bases left in between. The CDR3 covers 16 residues. The CDR3 DNA is TGCGCCAGCAGTCAAGCGTTGACAGGTATCAATCAGCCCCAGCATTTT. Its protein is CASSQALTGINQPQHF.

The gene calls are TRBV19 and TRBJ1-2, with 7 positions matching TRBD1. Looked up from germline, CDR1 is LNHDA and CDR2 is SQIVND (reference sequence). The CDR3 consists of 14 residues. The junction had 8 bases not matched to a gene; V was cut back by 5 bases and J by 5 bases. CDR3 region: CASSRPTGYYGYTF. The CDR3, as DNA: TGTGCCAGTAGTCGGCCGACAGGGTATTATGGCTACACCTTC.

V and J are TRBV10-3 and TRBJ2-1, with 11 bases lining up with TRBD2. With V trimmed by 0 bases and J by 1 base, 2 bases remained unmatched. The CDR3 is 17 residues long. CDR1 is ENHRY and CDR2 is SYGVKD in the germline V gene. CDR3 in DNA: TGTGCCATCAGTGAGTCCACTAGCGGGAGTTCCTACAATGAGCAGTTCTTC. Amino acid sequence: CAISESTSGSSYNEQFF.

The V call is TRBV4-2, the J call TRBJ2-5; D is unresolved. Germline loops: CDR1 LGHNA, CDR2 YNFKEQ. This CDR3 spans 16 amino acids. The V end lost 1 base, the J end lost 5 bases, and 17 bases lay between the germline ends. CDR3 sequence reads: CASSQGSRNQGETQYF. The CDR3 DNA follows: TGTGCCAGCAGCCAAGGCTCGAGAAATCAAGGGGAGACCCAGTACTTC.

The rearrangement joins TRBV2 to TRBJ1-2, with D hard to call. Looked up from germline, CDR1 is SNHLY and CDR2 is FYNNEI. CDR3 length equals 14 residues. The V and J ends lost 7 bases and 4 bases respectively, with 16 bases between them. The CDR3 DNA sequence: TGTGCCAGCAATCAAGGTCCGGGCGGCTATGGCTACACCTTC. Its protein product is CASNQGPGGYGYTF.

The count of this clone is one. The rearrangement joins TRBV12-5 to TRBJ2-5; the D is unclear. CDR1 and CDR2 (germline): LGHNT, FRNRAP. CDR3 size: 13 residues. Trimming shortened V by 6 bases and J by 0 bases, and 8 bases separated the two germline ends. CDR3 protein: CASGDGYQETQYF. DNA for the CDR3: TGTGCTAGTGGGGACGGTTACCAAGAGACCCAGTACTTC.

The V and J genes are TRBV18 and TRBJ2-3; no clear D gene. Trimming pared 0 bases from V and 7 bases from J, leaving 5 bases between. Looked up from germline, CDR1 is KGHSH and CDR2 is LQKENI. This CDR3 is 12 amino acids long. The CDR3 region is CASSPPRHTQYF. CDR3 coding DNA: TGTGCCAGCTCACCACCTAGGCATACGCAGTATTTT. The entire variable domain, with the rest obtained from reference TRBV18 and TRBJ2-3, is as follows: NAGVMQNPRHLVRRRGQEARLRCSPMKGHSHVYWYRQLPEEGLKFMVYLQKENIIDESGMPKERFSAEFPKEGPSILRIQQVVRGDSAAYFCASSPPRHTQYFGPGTRLTVL.

The gene calls are TRBV19 and TRBJ2-4; TRBD2 is a possible D gene (6 bases). The CDR3 extends over 15 amino acids. Trimming pared 4 bases from V and 1 base from J, leaving 11 bases between. The V gene's germline CDR1 is LNHDA and CDR2 SQIVND (reference sequence). The CDR3 bases are TGTGCCAGTAGTACCCTGGGGGGTGCCAAAAACATTCAGTACTTC. Translation gives CASSTLGGAKNIQYF.

This sequence joins TRBV28 and TRBJ2-5; D is uncertain. V was shortened by 2 bases and J by 2 bases, with 9 bases between the two germline ends. This CDR3 is 14 amino acids long. Germline CDR1 reads MDHEN; CDR2 reads SYDVKM. The CDR3 bases are TGTGCCAGCAGTTTAAGGTCGGCACAAGAGACCCAGTACTTC. It yields the protein CASSLRSAQETQYF.

The table lists this clone with a few counts. Distinct nucleotide sequences in the sample also encode this CDR3. The chain links TRBV5-6 to TRBJ2-5; D uncertain. CDR1 and CDR2 (germline): SGHDT, YYEEEE. The V gene lost 1 base and the J gene lost 5 bases, with 3 bases spanning the gap. This CDR3 is 11 amino acids long. The CDR3 reads CASSLRETQYF. Written as DNA, the CDR3 is TGTGCCAGCAGCTTGAGGGAGACCCAGTACTTC. Combining the CDR3 with reference TRBV5-6 and TRBJ2-5 gives the whole variable domain DAGVTQSPTHLIKTRGQQVTLRCSPKSGHDTVSWYQQALGQGPQFIFQYYEEEERQRGNFPDRFSGHQFPNYSSELNVNALLLGDSALYLCASSLRETQYFGPGTRLLVL.